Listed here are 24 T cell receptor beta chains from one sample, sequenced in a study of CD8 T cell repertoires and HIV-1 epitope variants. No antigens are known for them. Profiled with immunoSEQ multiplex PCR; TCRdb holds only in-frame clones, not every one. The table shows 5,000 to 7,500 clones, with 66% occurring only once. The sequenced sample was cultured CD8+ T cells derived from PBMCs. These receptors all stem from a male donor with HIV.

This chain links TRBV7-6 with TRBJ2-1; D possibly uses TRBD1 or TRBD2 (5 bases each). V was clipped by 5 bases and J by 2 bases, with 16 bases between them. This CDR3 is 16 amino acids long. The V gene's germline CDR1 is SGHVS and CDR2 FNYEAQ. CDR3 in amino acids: CASSTGSRVTYNEQFF. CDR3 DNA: TGTGCCAGCAGCACGGGAAGCAGGGTAACCTACAATGAGCAGTTCTTC.

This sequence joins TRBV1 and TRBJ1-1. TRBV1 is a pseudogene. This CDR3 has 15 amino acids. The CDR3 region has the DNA TGCACCAGCAGCCAACCCGGACTAGTGGGAACTGAAGCTTTCTTT. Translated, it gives CTSSQPGLVGTEAFF.

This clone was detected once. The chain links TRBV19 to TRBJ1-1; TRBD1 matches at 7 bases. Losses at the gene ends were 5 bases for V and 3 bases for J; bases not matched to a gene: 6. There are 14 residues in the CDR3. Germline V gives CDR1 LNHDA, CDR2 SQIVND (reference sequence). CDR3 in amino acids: CASSSGGWDTEAFF. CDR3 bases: TGTGCCAGTAGTTCAGGGGGGTGGGACACTGAAGCTTTCTTT. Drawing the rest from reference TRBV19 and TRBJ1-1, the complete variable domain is DGGITQSPKYLFRKEGQNVTLSCEQNLNHDAMYWYRQDPGQGLRLIYYSQIVNDFQKGDIAEGYSVSREKKESFPLTVTSAQKNPTAFYLCASSSGGWDTEAFFGQGTRLTVV.

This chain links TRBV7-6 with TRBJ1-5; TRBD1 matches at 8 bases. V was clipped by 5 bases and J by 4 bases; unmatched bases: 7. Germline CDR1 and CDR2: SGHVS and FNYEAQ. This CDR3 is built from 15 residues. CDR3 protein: CASSLAQGVNQPQHF. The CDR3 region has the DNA TGTGCCAGCAGCCTGGCACAGGGGGTTAATCAGCCCCAGCATTTT.

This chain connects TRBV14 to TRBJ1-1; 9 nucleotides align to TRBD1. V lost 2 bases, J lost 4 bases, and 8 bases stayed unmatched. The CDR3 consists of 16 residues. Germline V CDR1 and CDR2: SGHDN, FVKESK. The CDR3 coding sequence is TGTGCCAGCAGCCAACTCACAGGGGGCGCGGGCACTGAAGCTTTCTTT. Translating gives CASSQLTGGAGTEAFF.

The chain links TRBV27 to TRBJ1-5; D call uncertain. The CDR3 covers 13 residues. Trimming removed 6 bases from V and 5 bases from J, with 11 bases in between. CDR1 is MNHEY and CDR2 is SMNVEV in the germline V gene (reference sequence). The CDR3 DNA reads TGTGCCAGCAGGGGAAGGTGGGATCAGCCCCAGCATTTT. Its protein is CASRGRWDQPQHF.

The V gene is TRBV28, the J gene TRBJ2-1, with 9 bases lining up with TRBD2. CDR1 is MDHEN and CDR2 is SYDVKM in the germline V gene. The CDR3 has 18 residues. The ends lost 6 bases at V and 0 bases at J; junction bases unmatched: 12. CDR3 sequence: CASSNGHSGSFSYNEQFF. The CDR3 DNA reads TGTGCCAGCAGCAACGGCCATAGCGGGAGCTTCTCCTACAATGAGCAGTTCTTC. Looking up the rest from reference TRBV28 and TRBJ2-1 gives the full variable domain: DVKVTQSSRYLVKRTGEKVFLECVQDMDHENMFWYRQDPGLGLRLIYFSYDVKMKEKGDIPEGYSVSREKKERFSLILESASTNQTSMYLCASSNGHSGSFSYNEQFFGPGTRLTVL.

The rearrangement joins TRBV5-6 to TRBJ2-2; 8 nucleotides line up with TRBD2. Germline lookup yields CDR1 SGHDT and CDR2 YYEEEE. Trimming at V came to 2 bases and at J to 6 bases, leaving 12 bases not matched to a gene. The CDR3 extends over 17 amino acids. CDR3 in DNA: TGTGCCAGCAGCTTTGCAAGTAGCGGGACGGTGGCCGGGGAGCTGTTTTTT. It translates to CASSFASSGTVAGELFF. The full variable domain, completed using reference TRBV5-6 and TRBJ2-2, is DAGVTQSPTHLIKTRGQQVTLRCSPKSGHDTVSWYQQALGQGPQFIFQYYEEEERQRGNFPDRFSGHQFPNYSSELNVNALLLGDSALYLCASSFASSGTVAGELFFGEGSRLTVL.

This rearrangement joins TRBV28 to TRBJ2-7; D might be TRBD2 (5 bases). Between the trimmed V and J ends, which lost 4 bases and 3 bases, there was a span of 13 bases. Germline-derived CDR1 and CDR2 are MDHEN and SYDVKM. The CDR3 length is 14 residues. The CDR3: CASSSATGLYEQYF. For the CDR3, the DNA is TGTGCCAGCAGTTCAGCCACTGGACTCTACGAGCAGTACTTC.

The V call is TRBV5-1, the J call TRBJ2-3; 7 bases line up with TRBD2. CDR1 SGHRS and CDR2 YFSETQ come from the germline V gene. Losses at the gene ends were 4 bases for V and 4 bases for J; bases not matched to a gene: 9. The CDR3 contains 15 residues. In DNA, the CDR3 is TGCGCCAGCAGCGCCGGGACTACCGGTGCAGATACGCAGTATTTT. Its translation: CASSAGTTGADTQYF. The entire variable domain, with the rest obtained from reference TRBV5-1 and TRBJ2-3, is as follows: KAGVTQTPRYLIKTRGQQVTLSCSPISGHRSVSWYQQTPGQGLQFLFEYFSETQRNKGNFPGRFSGRQFSNSRSEMNVSTLELGDSALYLCASSAGTTGADTQYFGPGTRLTVL.

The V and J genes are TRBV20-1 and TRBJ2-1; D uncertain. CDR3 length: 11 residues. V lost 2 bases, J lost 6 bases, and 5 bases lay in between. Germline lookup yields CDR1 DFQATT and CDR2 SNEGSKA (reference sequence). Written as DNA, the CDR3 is TGCAGTGCTAGATGGGGCAATGAGCAGTTCTTC. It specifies CSARWGNEQFF.

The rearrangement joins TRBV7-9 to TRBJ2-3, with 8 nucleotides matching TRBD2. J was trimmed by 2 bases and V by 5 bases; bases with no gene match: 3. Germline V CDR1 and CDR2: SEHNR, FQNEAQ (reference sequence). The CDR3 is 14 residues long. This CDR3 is CASSRSGNTDTQYF. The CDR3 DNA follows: TGTGCCAGCAGCCGTAGCGGGAACACAGATACGCAGTATTTT. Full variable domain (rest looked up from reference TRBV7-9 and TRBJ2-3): DTGVSQNPRHKITKRGQNVTFRCDPISEHNRLYWYRQTLGQGPEFLTYFQNEAQLEKSRLLSDRFSAERPKGSFSTLEIQRTEQGDSAMYLCASSRSGNTDTQYFGPGTRLTVL.

Here the CDR3 DNA reads TGCAGCGTCTCCGGAAGCTATGGCTACACCTTC. This sequence encodes CSVSGSYGYTF. This chain uses TRBV29-1 with TRBJ1-2; D gene uncertain. V was clipped by 6 bases and J by 4 bases, with 9 bases between them. The CDR3 is 11 residues long. CDR1 and CDR2 (germline): SQVTM, ANQGSEA.

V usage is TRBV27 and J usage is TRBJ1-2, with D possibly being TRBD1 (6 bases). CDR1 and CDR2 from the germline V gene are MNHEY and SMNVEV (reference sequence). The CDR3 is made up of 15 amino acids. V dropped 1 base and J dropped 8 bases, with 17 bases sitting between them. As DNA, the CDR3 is TGTGCCAGCAGTTTATTTCCCAGGGGCGTAGAAGGCTACACCTTC. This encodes CASSLFPRGVEGYTF.

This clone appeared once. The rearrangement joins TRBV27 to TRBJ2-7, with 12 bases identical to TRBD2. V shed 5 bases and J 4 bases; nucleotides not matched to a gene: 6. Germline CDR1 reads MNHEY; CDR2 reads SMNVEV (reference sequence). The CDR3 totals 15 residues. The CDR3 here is CASSPTSGRRYEQYF. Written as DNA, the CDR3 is TGTGCCAGCAGTCCGACTAGCGGGAGACGATACGAGCAGTACTTC.

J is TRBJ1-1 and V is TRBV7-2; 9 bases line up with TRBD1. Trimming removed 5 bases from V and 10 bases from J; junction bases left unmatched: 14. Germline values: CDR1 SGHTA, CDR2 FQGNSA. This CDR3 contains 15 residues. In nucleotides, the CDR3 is TGTGCCAGCAGCCGGCGGAATACAGGGGGCGTTCGAGCTTTCTTT. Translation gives CASSRRNTGGVRAFF.

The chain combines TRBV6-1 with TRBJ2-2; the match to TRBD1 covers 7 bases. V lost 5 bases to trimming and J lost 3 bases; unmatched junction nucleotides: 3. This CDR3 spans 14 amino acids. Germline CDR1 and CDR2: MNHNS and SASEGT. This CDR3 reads CASSLGQHTGELFF. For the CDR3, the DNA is TGTGCCAGCAGTCTGGGACAGCACACCGGGGAGCTGTTTTTT.

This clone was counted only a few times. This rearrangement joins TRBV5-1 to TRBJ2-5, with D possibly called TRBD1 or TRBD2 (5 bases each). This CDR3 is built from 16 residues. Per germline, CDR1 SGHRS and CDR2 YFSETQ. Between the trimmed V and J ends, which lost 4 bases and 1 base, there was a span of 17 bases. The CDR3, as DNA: TGCGCCAGCAGCCTAACTTCGGGACGCCCCCAAGAGACCCAGTACTTC. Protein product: CASSLTSGRPQETQYF.

The CDR3 sequence: CASSIDQGSGANVLTF. Here the CDR3 DNA reads TGTGCCAGTAGTATAGATCAGGGGTCTGGGGCCAACGTCCTGACTTTC. V usage is TRBV19 and J usage is TRBJ2-6; D might be TRBD1 (6 bases). Per the germline V gene, CDR1 is LNHDA and CDR2 is SQIVND (reference sequence). V lost 0 bases, J lost 1 base, and 7 bases lay in between. CDR3 length equals 16 residues.

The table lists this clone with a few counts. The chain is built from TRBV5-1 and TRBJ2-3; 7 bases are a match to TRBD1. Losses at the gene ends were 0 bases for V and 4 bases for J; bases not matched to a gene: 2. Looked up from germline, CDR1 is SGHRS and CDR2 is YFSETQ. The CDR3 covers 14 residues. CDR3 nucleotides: TGCGCCAGCAGCTTGGGGGACAGCTCAGATACGCAGTATTTT. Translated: CASSLGDSSDTQYF. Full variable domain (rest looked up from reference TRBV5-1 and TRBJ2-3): KAGVTQTPRYLIKTRGQQVTLSCSPISGHRSVSWYQQTPGQGLQFLFEYFSETQRNKGNFPGRFSGRQFSNSRSEMNVSTLELGDSALYLCASSLGDSSDTQYFGPGTRLTVL.

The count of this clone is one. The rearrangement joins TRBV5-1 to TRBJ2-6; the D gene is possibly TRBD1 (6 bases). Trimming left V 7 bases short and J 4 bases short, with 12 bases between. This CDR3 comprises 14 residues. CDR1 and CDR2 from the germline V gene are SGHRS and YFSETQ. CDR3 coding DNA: TGCGCCAGCTTGGGGGCGCCGGGGGCCAACGTCCTGACTTTC. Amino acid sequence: CASLGAPGANVLTF.

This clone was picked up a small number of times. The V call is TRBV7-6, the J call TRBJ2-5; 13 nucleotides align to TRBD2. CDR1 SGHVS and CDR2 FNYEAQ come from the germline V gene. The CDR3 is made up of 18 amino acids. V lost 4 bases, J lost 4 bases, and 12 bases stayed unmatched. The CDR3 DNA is TGTGCCAGCAGCTACTTACCGGGGGGACTAGCGGGGTCAGAGACCCAGTACTTC. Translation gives CASSYLPGGLAGSETQYF. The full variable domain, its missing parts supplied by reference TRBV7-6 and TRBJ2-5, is GAGVSQSPRYKVTKRGQDVALRCDPISGHVSLYWYRQALGQGPEFLTYFNYEAQQDKSGLPNDRFSAERPEGSISTLTIQRTEQRDSAMYRCASSYLPGGLAGSETQYFGPGTRLLVL.

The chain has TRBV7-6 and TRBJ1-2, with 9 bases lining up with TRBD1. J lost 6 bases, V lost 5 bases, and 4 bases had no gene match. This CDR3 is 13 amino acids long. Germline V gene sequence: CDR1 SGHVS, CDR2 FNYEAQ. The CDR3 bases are TGTGCCAGCAGCGGACAGGGGTGGAATGGCTACACCTTC. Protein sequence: CASSGQGWNGYTF.

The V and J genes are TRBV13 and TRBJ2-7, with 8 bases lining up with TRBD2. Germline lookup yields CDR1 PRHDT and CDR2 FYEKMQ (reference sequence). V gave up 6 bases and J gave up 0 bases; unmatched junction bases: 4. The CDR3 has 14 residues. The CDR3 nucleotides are TGTGCCAGCAGTTCTAGCGGGTCCTCCTACGAGCAGTACTTC. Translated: CASSSSGSSYEQYF.